This is a list of T cell receptor beta chains from one sample in a study of T cell responses to AZD1222 COVID-19 vaccine. Repertoires were generated with immunoSEQ multiplex PCR, while TCRdb's copy carries only in-frame clones and drops some. The data contain 90,000 to 120,000 clones, approximately 88% of them seen just once; the ten biggest clones take up 5.5% to 8.5%. Specimen: peripheral blood, collected on day 0 of AZD1222 vaccination. The receptors stem from an adult in good health. Each CDR3 is given with its conserved first and last residue. The order of the fields is D gene, J gene, V gene, clone size, CDR3 DNA, CDR3 protein. A D gene is named only where the DNA matches it firmly. Expanded clones are given a class, and other clones once, few, many or no size at all.

d_gene: NA
j_gene: TRBJ2-2
v_gene: TRBV5-4
abundance: NA
CDR3nt: TGTGCCAGCAGCACTAAAGCGACAGGGAGGTTGAACACCGGGGAGCTGTTTTTT
CDR3aa: CASSTKATGRLNTGELFF

d_gene: TRBD1
j_gene: TRBJ2-6
v_gene: TRBV2
abundance: NA
CDR3nt: TGTGCCAGCAGGGGGGACAGGGCCTCTGGGGCCAACGTCCTGACTTTC
CDR3aa: CASRGDRASGANVLTF

d_gene: NA
j_gene: TRBJ2-7
v_gene: TRBV15
abundance: NA
CDR3nt: TGTGCCACCAGCAGAGGAGTCTACGAGCAGTACTTC
CDR3aa: CATSRGVYEQYF

d_gene: TRBD1
j_gene: TRBJ1-1
v_gene: TRBV5-1
abundance: NA
CDR3nt: TGCGCCAGCAGCGGAACAGGGGTCCCGAACACTGAAGCTTTCTTT
CDR3aa: CASSGTGVPNTEAFF

d_gene: TRBD1
j_gene: TRBJ1-2
v_gene: TRBV7-3
abundance: NA
CDR3nt: TGTGCCAGCAGCTTTACAGGGGGTAATGGCTACACCTTC
CDR3aa: CASSFTGGNGYTF

d_gene: NA
j_gene: TRBJ2-1
v_gene: TRBV7-6
abundance: NA
CDR3nt: TGTGCCAGCAGCTTAGAACAGGGTTTATTGTTCTCCTACAATGAGCAGTTCTTC
CDR3aa: CASSLEQGLLFSYNEQFF

d_gene: TRBD1
j_gene: TRBJ1-2
v_gene: TRBV25-1
abundance: NA
CDR3nt: TGTGCCAGCAGTGCCGGGACAGGATCTGGCTACACCTTC
CDR3aa: CASSAGTGSGYTF

d_gene: NA
j_gene: TRBJ2-3
v_gene: TRBV10-1
abundance: few
CDR3nt: TGCGCCAGCAGTCAGAGCTCCGGGAATCACTACGGCACAGATACGCAGTATTTT
CDR3aa: CASSQSSGNHYGTDTQYF

d_gene: NA
j_gene: TRBJ1-2
v_gene: TRBV7-8
abundance: once
CDR3nt: TGTGCCAGCAGCCCAGGTGCCGTATTTGTCATTGAGGAAAAAAAGACCGAGAACTATGGCTACACCTTC
CDR3aa: CASSPGAVFVIEEKKTENYGYTF

d_gene: TRBD1
j_gene: TRBJ2-1
v_gene: TRBV29-1
abundance: NA
CDR3nt: TGCAGCGTTCGGACAGGGAGTGAGCAGTTCTTC
CDR3aa: CSVRTGSEQFF

d_gene: TRBD2
j_gene: TRBJ2-1
v_gene: TRBV18
abundance: NA
CDR3nt: TGTGCCAGCTCACCCCCTAGCGGTTCCTACAATGAGCAGTTCTTC
CDR3aa: CASSPPSGSYNEQFF

d_gene: NA
j_gene: TRBJ2-7
v_gene: TRBV28
abundance: NA
CDR3nt: TGTGCCAGCAGTTCCTACAGGGCCCCTCCCTACGAGCAGTACTTC
CDR3aa: CASSSYRAPPYEQYF

d_gene: TRBD1
j_gene: TRBJ2-7
v_gene: TRBV4-3
abundance: NA
CDR3nt: TGCGCCAGCAGCCAAGGAGCTACAGGGGTGTACGAGCAGTACTTC
CDR3aa: CASSQGATGVYEQYF

d_gene: NA
j_gene: TRBJ1-2
v_gene: TRBV6-5
abundance: NA
CDR3nt: TGTGCCAGCAGGGGGGACACCTATGGCTACACCTTC
CDR3aa: CASRGDTYGYTF

d_gene: NA
j_gene: TRBJ1-2
v_gene: TRBV6-5
abundance: NA
CDR3nt: TGTGCCAGCAGCCTCGGTTATCTCCAGGGCTACACCTTC
CDR3aa: CASSLGYLQGYTF

d_gene: NA
j_gene: TRBJ1-5
v_gene: TRBV13
abundance: NA
CDR3nt: TGTGCCAGCAGCTTACATGGGGGGAGAGATCAGCCCCAGCATTTT
CDR3aa: CASSLHGGRDQPQHF

d_gene: TRBD1
j_gene: TRBJ2-6
v_gene: TRBV6-1
abundance: few
CDR3nt: TGTGCCAGCAGTGAACAGGGGGCTGGGGCCAACGTCCTGACTTTC
CDR3aa: CASSEQGAGANVLTF

d_gene: NA
j_gene: TRBJ1-4
v_gene: TRBV19
abundance: NA
CDR3nt: TGTGCCAGTAGTCCTCAGACGGAACCCTTAAAACTGTTTTTT
CDR3aa: CASSPQTEPLKLFF

d_gene: TRBD2
j_gene: TRBJ2-7
v_gene: TRBV30
abundance: NA
CDR3nt: TGTGCCTGGAAGCCTAGCGGGAGCTCCTACGAGCAGTACTTC
CDR3aa: CAWKPSGSSYEQYF

d_gene: TRBD1
j_gene: TRBJ1-1
v_gene: TRBV4-3
abundance: NA
CDR3nt: TGCGCCAGCAGCCAAACAGGGGTGCCTGAAGCTTTCTTT
CDR3aa: CASSQTGVPEAFF

d_gene: NA
j_gene: TRBJ2-1
v_gene: TRBV14
abundance: NA
CDR3nt: TGTGCCAGCAGCCAGATCGGGACTTCGGCTGGCTACAATGAGCAGTTCTTC
CDR3aa: CASSQIGTSAGYNEQFF

d_gene: NA
j_gene: TRBJ1-2
v_gene: TRBV15
abundance: NA
CDR3nt: TGTGCCACCAGCAGAGATCGAACAGGCACGTATGGCTACACCTTC
CDR3aa: CATSRDRTGTYGYTF

d_gene: NA
j_gene: TRBJ1-5
v_gene: TRBV19
abundance: NA
CDR3nt: TGTGCCAGTAGTAGAGAGACTCAGGAGGAACATCAGCCCCAGCATTTT
CDR3aa: CASSRETQEEHQPQHF

d_gene: NA
j_gene: TRBJ1-6
v_gene: TRBV28
abundance: NA
CDR3nt: TGTGCCAGCAGGGGAGTCCTAACTTCACCCCTCCACTTT
CDR3aa: CASRGVLTSPLHF

d_gene: NA
j_gene: TRBJ1-1
v_gene: TRBV27
abundance: NA
CDR3nt: TGTGCCAGCAGTTTATCAGGGAGCCCTGAAGCTTTCTTT
CDR3aa: CASSLSGSPEAFF

d_gene: TRBD1
j_gene: TRBJ1-5
v_gene: TRBV19
abundance: NA
CDR3nt: TGTGCCAGTAGTATAGAAGGGACAGGGGTTTTGGGCAATCAGCCCCAGCATTTT
CDR3aa: CASSIEGTGVLGNQPQHF

d_gene: NA
j_gene: TRBJ2-3
v_gene: TRBV7-7
abundance: NA
CDR3nt: TGTGCCAGCAGCATAGCTAGATCAGATACGCAGTATTTT
CDR3aa: CASSIARSDTQYF

d_gene: TRBD1
j_gene: TRBJ1-3
v_gene: TRBV5-4
abundance: NA
CDR3nt: TGTGCCAGCAGCTTGGAGACAGGGGGGGACACCATATATTTT
CDR3aa: CASSLETGGDTIYF

d_gene: NA
j_gene: TRBJ2-5
v_gene: TRBV18
abundance: NA
CDR3nt: TGTGCCAGCTCACCAATCACCAGTGAAGAGACCCAGTACTTC
CDR3aa: CASSPITSEETQYF

d_gene: TRBD1
j_gene: TRBJ1-2
v_gene: TRBV28
abundance: NA
CDR3nt: TGTGCCAGCCGCAATGCGGACAGGGGCTATGGCTACACCTTC
CDR3aa: CASRNADRGYGYTF

d_gene: TRBD1
j_gene: TRBJ2-7
v_gene: TRBV30
abundance: NA
CDR3nt: TGTGCCTGGAATACGGGGACAGGGCCCCCTTCCTACGAGCAGTACTTC
CDR3aa: CAWNTGTGPPSYEQYF

d_gene: NA
j_gene: TRBJ2-5
v_gene: TRBV18
abundance: NA
CDR3nt: TGTGCCAGCTCGCCGACTAGCCAAGAGACCCAGTACTTC
CDR3aa: CASSPTSQETQYF

d_gene: TRBD2
j_gene: TRBJ2-7
v_gene: TRBV2
abundance: NA
CDR3nt: TGTGCCAGCAGTGGTGGACTAGCGGGAGTCTGGGAGCAGTACTTC
CDR3aa: CASSGGLAGVWEQYF

d_gene: NA
j_gene: TRBJ1-5
v_gene: TRBV30
abundance: NA
CDR3nt: TGTGCCTGGAGCGACGCGAGAAGCAATCAGCCCCAGCATTTT
CDR3aa: CAWSDARSNQPQHF

d_gene: TRBD1
j_gene: TRBJ2-2
v_gene: TRBV7-7
abundance: NA
CDR3nt: TGTGCTAGCAGCTTCAGGACAGGGGAAAGGAATGCCGGGGAGCTGTTTTTT
CDR3aa: CASSFRTGERNAGELFF

d_gene: NA
j_gene: TRBJ2-4
v_gene: TRBV2
abundance: NA
CDR3nt: TGTGCCAGCAGTGAAATAGCTGCCCAAAACATTCAGTACTTC
CDR3aa: CASSEIAAQNIQYF

d_gene: TRBD1
j_gene: TRBJ1-2
v_gene: TRBV27
abundance: NA
CDR3nt: TGTGCCAGCAGTTCGCTCGGGACAGGCACCTATGGCTACACCTTC
CDR3aa: CASSSLGTGTYGYTF

d_gene: TRBD1
j_gene: TRBJ2-2
v_gene: TRBV6-5
abundance: NA
CDR3nt: TGTGCCAGCAGGAAAGGACAGGGAAACACCGGGGAGCTGTTTTTT
CDR3aa: CASRKGQGNTGELFF

d_gene: NA
j_gene: TRBJ1-1
v_gene: TRBV9
abundance: NA
CDR3nt: TGTGCCAGCAGCGTGGGGACCCTGAACACTGAAGCTTTCTTT
CDR3aa: CASSVGTLNTEAFF

d_gene: NA
j_gene: TRBJ2-7
v_gene: TRBV28
abundance: few
CDR3nt: TGTGCCAGCAGCCGAGGACGGTTCTACGAGCAGTACTTC
CDR3aa: CASSRGRFYEQYF

d_gene: NA
j_gene: TRBJ2-1
v_gene: TRBV24-1
abundance: NA
CDR3nt: TGTGCCACCAGTGATTTGCATGGCGGTGGGGCGAATGAGCAGTTCTTC
CDR3aa: CATSDLHGGGANEQFF

d_gene: NA
j_gene: TRBJ2-1
v_gene: TRBV27
abundance: once
CDR3nt: TGTGCCAGCACGTTAACCTCCAACGTGGATGAGCAGTTCTTC
CDR3aa: CASTLTSNVDEQFF

d_gene: NA
j_gene: TRBJ2-2
v_gene: TRBV30
abundance: few
CDR3nt: TGTGCCTGGAGGGCGACGAACACCGGGGAGCTGTTTTTT
CDR3aa: CAWRATNTGELFF

d_gene: NA
j_gene: TRBJ1-6
v_gene: TRBV7-2
abundance: NA
CDR3nt: TGTGCCAGCAGTGGTGAGGGGACAAATTATAATTCACCCCTCCACTTT
CDR3aa: CASSGEGTNYNSPLHF

d_gene: TRBD2
j_gene: TRBJ2-1
v_gene: TRBV20-1
abundance: NA
CDR3nt: TGCAGTGGGACTAGCGACCATGAGCAGTTCTTC
CDR3aa: CSGTSDHEQFF

d_gene: TRBD2
j_gene: TRBJ2-3
v_gene: TRBV9
abundance: NA
CDR3nt: TGTGCCAGCAGCGTAGGTGGGACTAGCGGGAGGGCCGCCGATACGCAGTATTTT
CDR3aa: CASSVGGTSGRAADTQYF

d_gene: TRBD2
j_gene: TRBJ2-7
v_gene: TRBV15
abundance: NA
CDR3nt: TGTGCCACCAGCACGGGGCGACTAGCGGGAGCGGACTTC
CDR3aa: CATSTGRLAGADF

d_gene: NA
j_gene: TRBJ1-2
v_gene: TRBV28
abundance: few
CDR3nt: TGTGCCAGCAGTCTCCCACAGGGCCTCTATGGCTACACCTTC
CDR3aa: CASSLPQGLYGYTF

d_gene: NA
j_gene: TRBJ1-5
v_gene: TRBV28
abundance: NA
CDR3nt: TGTGCCAGCAGCGACGTACCGGGGGTACAGCCCCAGCATTTT
CDR3aa: CASSDVPGVQPQHF

d_gene: NA
j_gene: TRBJ1-1
v_gene: TRBV27
abundance: few
CDR3nt: TGTGCCAGCACCCCGGGACACTTGAACACTGAAGCTTTCTTT
CDR3aa: CASTPGHLNTEAFF

d_gene: TRBD1
j_gene: TRBJ2-3
v_gene: TRBV12-3/TRBV12-4
abundance: NA
CDR3nt: TGTGCCAGTTCCAGGGGGCCAGGTACGCAGTATTTT
CDR3aa: CASSRGPGTQYF

d_gene: NA
j_gene: TRBJ1-6
v_gene: TRBV6-5
abundance: NA
CDR3nt: TGTGCCAGCAGCCTAGCCGTCAGGGGATCCTCACCCCTCCACTTT
CDR3aa: CASSLAVRGSSPLHF

d_gene: NA
j_gene: TRBJ2-7
v_gene: TRBV4-3
abundance: once
CDR3nt: TGCGCCAGCAGCCAAGATAGTAACACCTACTACGAGCAGTACTTC
CDR3aa: CASSQDSNTYYEQYF

d_gene: NA
j_gene: TRBJ2-1
v_gene: TRBV14
abundance: NA
CDR3nt: TGTGCCAGCAGCCCGCAAACCTCCAGCGGGTCGTTCTTC
CDR3aa: CASSPQTSSGSFF

d_gene: TRBD1
j_gene: TRBJ2-2
v_gene: TRBV4-3
abundance: NA
CDR3nt: TGCGCCAGCAGCCACGGGCCACAGGGGACGACCGGGGAGCTGTTTTTT
CDR3aa: CASSHGPQGTTGELFF

d_gene: NA
j_gene: TRBJ2-3
v_gene: TRBV23-1
abundance: NA
CDR3nt: TGCGCCAGCAGTCAATCAGCAGATACGCAGTATTTT
CDR3aa: CASSQSADTQYF